This T cell receptor (beta chain) was captured in a study of human T cells and chemical hapten exposure. The sample's time point: patch test 3, about 24 weeks after DPC sensitization. This sample's treatment: therapeutic diphenylcyclopropenone sensitization with weekly scalp DPC. TCRdb reprocessed the RACE reads with MiXCR, giving one entry per CDR3 protein. The table shows roughly 200,000 distinct CDR3 sequences, with under 30% occurring only once. CDR3 length equals 17 residues. V gave up 0 bases and J gave up 4 bases; unmatched junction bases: 10. Germline V CDR1 and CDR2: DFQATT, SNEGSKA (reference sequence).

This chain links TRBV20-1 with TRBJ2-1, with 9 bases aligning to TRBD2. This receptor was identified in a woman aged 35 to 49 with alopecia areata. Some clones in this sample may be carry-over from other donors' samples. Sequencing was performed on whole blood, taken in connection with sensitization to the hapten diphenylcyclopropenone (DPC). CDR3 loop: CSARDSRGLAGYNEQFF. As DNA, the CDR3 is TGCAGTGCTAGAGACTCCAGGGGTCTAGCGGGGTACAATGAGCAGTTCTTC.